Shown below are 23 T cell receptor beta chains from a single sample sequenced in a study of Graves' ophthalmopathy and Graves' hyperthyroidism (dated by TCRdb to about 2018). Sequencing relied on an Illumina HiSeq 2000. For repertoire sequencing, TCR beta CDR3 regions were amplified from RNA transcripts. HTBI primers and the Qiagen OneStep RT-PCR kit were used in a first-round RT-PCR, which was followed by a second-round multiplex PCR, size selection and purification. TCRdb cleaned the public reads at Q25 with fastp, built clones with MiXCR and kept in-frame beta chains. Each record represents a unique CDR3 protein, reported with the most common genes and DNA among its rows. The sample table contains 200,000 to 250,000 distinct CDR3 sequences; only one count was recorded for under 30% of them. Approximately 8.6% of the sample lies in the top ten. The sequencing sample was made of peripheral blood. These receptors were collected from a man over 45 with Graves' ophthalmopathy. Donor details come from another sample of the same person, matched by shared clones.

The sample holds many counts of this clonotype. The chain recombines TRBV12-3 or TRBV12-4 with TRBJ2-6; no reliable D call. This CDR3 comprises 15 residues. V lost 5 bases and J 0 bases, leaving 8 bases between the germline ends. CDR3 nucleotide sequence: TGTGCCAGCAGTCTTCAGAACTCTGGGGCCAACGTCCTGACTTTC. Its translation is CASSLQNSGANVLTF.

This clonotype occurred many times. The genes are TRBV20-1 and TRBJ2-7; 8 bases fit TRBD2. Germline V gives CDR1 DFQATT, CDR2 SNEGSKA (reference sequence). V was clipped by 0 bases and J by 7 bases; unmatched bases: 11. The CDR3 has 15 residues. The CDR3 region is CSARDPNSGTGEQYF. CDR3 coding DNA: TGCAGTGCTAGAGATCCCAATAGCGGGACGGGGGAGCAGTACTTC.

This clonotype came up many times. The rearrangement joins TRBV12-3 or TRBV12-4 to TRBJ2-7, with D possibly matching TRBD2 (5 bases). V lost 3 bases and J lost 2, with 14 bases in between. This CDR3 contains 15 residues. The CDR3: CASSFSGNYPYEQYF. DNA for the CDR3: TGTGCCAGCAGTTTCTCGGGGAACTACCCCTACGAGCAGTACTTC.

Ten or more counts support this clonotype. CDR3 sequence: CASSYERGGTYEQYF. CDR3 nucleotides: TGTGCCAGCAGCTATGAGCGGGGAGGTACCTACGAGCAGTACTTC. The gene calls are TRBV11-2 and TRBJ2-7; 7 bases align to TRBD2. With V trimmed by 4 bases and J by 2 bases, 8 bases remained unmatched. Germline V gives CDR1 SGHAT, CDR2 FQNNGV. The CDR3 extends over 15 amino acids.

This clonotype was observed at least ten times. This chain uses TRBV29-1 with TRBJ2-2; D remains ambiguous. The V and J ends lost 0 bases and 0 bases respectively, with 2 bases between them. The CDR3 runs to 13 residues. Germline V gene data show CDR1 as SQVTM and CDR2 as ANQGSEA. CDR3 sequence reads: CSVEDPNTGELFF. The DNA of the CDR3 is TGCAGCGTTGAAGATCCGAACACCGGGGAGCTGTTTTTT.

This chain joins TRBV28 and TRBJ2-7; TRBD1 agrees at 8 bases. Unmatched junction bases numbered 9, after V lost 6 bases and J lost 5 bases. The germline gives CDR1 MDHEN, CDR2 SYDVKM. The CDR3 is made up of 14 amino acids. The CDR3 DNA is TGTGCCAGCAGCGAAGGGACAGGTGATAACGAGCAGTACTTC. Translating it yields CASSEGTGDNEQYF.

This clonotype was counted at least ten times. The chain links TRBV7-2 to TRBJ2-4; D unresolved. The CDR3 totals 14 residues. The germline CDR1 and CDR2 sequences are SGHTA and FQGNSA. The V end was cut by 2 bases, the J end by 2 bases, with 7 bases between. Written as DNA, the CDR3 is TGTGCCAGCAGCTTATCGGTGTCCAAAAACATTCAGTACTTC. Encoded protein: CASSLSVSKNIQYF.

This clonotype has at least ten counts. The rearrangement joins TRBV9 to TRBJ2-5, with 8 bases matching TRBD2. V trimming: 2 bases; J trimming: 2 bases; junction bases outside the gene matches: 5. The CDR3 covers 15 residues. Germline CDR1 is SGDLS and CDR2 is YYNGEE. The CDR3 bases are TGTGCCAGCAGCGTTCGGTCGGGGGGGCAAGAGACCCAGTACTTC. Translated, it gives CASSVRSGGQETQYF. Full variable domain (rest looked up from reference TRBV9 and TRBJ2-5): DSGVTQTPKHLITATGQRVTLRCSPRSGDLSVYWYQQSLDQGLQFLIQYYNGEERAKGNILERFSAQQFPDLHSELNLSSLELGDSALYFCASSVRSGGQETQYFGPGTRLLVL.

This clonotype was observed at least ten times. The chain links TRBV6-2 or TRBV6-3 to TRBJ2-2, with 7 bases matching TRBD2. The CDR3 covers 13 residues. V gave up 6 bases and J gave up 6 bases; unmatched junction bases: 4. Germline V gene data show CDR1 as MNHEY and CDR2 as SVGEGT. This chain's CDR3 is CASSETSPGELFF. DNA of the CDR3: TGTGCCAGCAGCGAGACTAGCCCCGGGGAGCTGTTTTTT.

This clonotype was observed at least ten times. This sequence joins TRBV19 and TRBJ2-2; 8 positions match TRBD1. This CDR3 region has 13 residues. Per germline, CDR1 LNHDA and CDR2 SQIVND (reference sequence). This CDR3 reads CAVGAGGFWELFF. The CDR3, as DNA: TGTGCAGTCGGGGCAGGGGGCTTCTGGGAGCTGTTTTTT.

This clonotype was counted ten times or more. V gene TRBV28 combines with J gene TRBJ2-2; D is undetermined. Trimming cost V 6 bases and J 3 bases, with 14 bases left between them. CDR1 is MDHEN, CDR2 SYDVKM, per germline. The CDR3 spans 15 residues. CDR3 DNA sequence: TGTGCCAGCAGGAATCAGGAGTCACACACCGGGGAGCTGTTTTTT. Protein: CASRNQESHTGELFF.

The rearrangement links TRBV11-3 to TRBJ2-7, with 7 bases matching TRBD1. This CDR3 region has 13 residues. The germline CDR1 and CDR2 sequences are SGHNT and YENEEA. Trimming cost V 4 bases and J 4 bases; bases outside gene matches: 4. CDR3 DNA sequence: TGTGCCAGCAGCTGGGGACAGAAGTACGAGCAGTACTTC. Amino acid sequence: CASSWGQKYEQYF.

This chain joins TRBV6-2 or TRBV6-3 and TRBJ2-2, with a tentative D call TRBD2 (7 bases). V shed 8 bases and J shed 7 bases, with 17 bases lying between them. The CDR3 loop spans 14 amino acids. Germline CDR1 and CDR2: MNHEY and SVGEGT. The CDR3 DNA is TGTGCCAGCGATTCGGGGGGCTATGGCGGGGAGCTGTTTTTT. It translates to CASDSGGYGGELFF.

This clonotype was seen a handful of times. This rearrangement joins TRBV12-3 or TRBV12-4 to TRBJ1-6; 8 bases match TRBD1. The V segment lost 6 bases and the J segment 9 bases; nucleotides outside the gene matches: 10. CDR3 length: 15 residues. The CDR3 DNA follows: TGTGCCAGCAGACGACGACAGGGGTTGGGTTCACCCCTCCACTTT. Protein sequence: CASRRRQGLGSPLHF.

This clonotype was observed at least ten times. The chain uses TRBV12-5 and TRBJ2-7, with D uncertain. From germline, CDR1 is LGHNT and CDR2 FRNRAP. The CDR3 extends over 15 amino acids. V lost 0 bases, J lost 1 base, and 10 bases lay in between. CDR3 bases: TGTGCTAGTGGTTTGGTACATGGGGAATCCTACGAGCAGTACTTC. Protein sequence: CASGLVHGESYEQYF.

This clonotype was seen a few times. The chain is built from TRBV30 and TRBJ1-3; TRBD1 agrees at 9 bases. V dropped 2 bases and J dropped 3; count of bases not matched to a gene: 8. Germline assignment: CDR1 GTSNPN and CDR2 SVGIG (reference sequence). This CDR3 has 16 amino acids. The chain's CDR3 is CAWSSTGQGIGNTIYF. DNA of the CDR3: TGTGCCTGGAGTTCCACCGGACAGGGGATTGGAAACACCATATATTTT.

There are many counts of this clonotype. This chain links TRBV6-2 or TRBV6-3 with TRBJ2-5; no clear D. This CDR3 has 13 amino acids. Trimming removed 7 bases at V and 0 bases at J, with 9 bases between. Germline V gene lookup returns CDR1 MNHEY and CDR2 SVGEGT. This CDR3 reads CASTDTYQETQYF. The CDR3 DNA follows: TGTGCCAGCACCGATACGTACCAAGAGACCCAGTACTTC.

This clonotype was recorded at least ten times. The rearrangement joins TRBV6-5 to TRBJ2-7; D not resolved. Germline V gives CDR1 MNHEY, CDR2 SVGAGI. The ends were cut back, 2 bases at V and 5 bases at J, with 25 bases in the middle. The CDR3 runs to 18 residues. The DNA for the CDR3 is TGTGCCAGCAGTTACGCCAGATTACCTTCTAACTCAACCCACGAGCAGTACTTC. This gives the protein CASSYARLPSNSTHEQYF.

This sequence joins TRBV28 and TRBJ2-7; D is unclear. This CDR3 has 16 residues. Trimming stripped 1 base from V and 5 bases from J, with 18 bases between. Germline values: CDR1 MDHEN, CDR2 SYDVKM. The CDR3 here is CASSLLNRADRDEQYF. DNA for the CDR3: TGTGCCAGCAGTTTATTAAACAGAGCAGATCGCGACGAGCAGTACTTC.

This clonotype showed up many times. The chain combines TRBV19 with TRBJ1-5; D may be TRBD1 (6 bases). With 7 bases removed from V and 3 bases from J, the gap between germline ends came to 19 bases. The CDR3 totals 16 residues. The germline gives CDR1 LNHDA, CDR2 SQIVND (reference sequence). DNA for the CDR3: TGTGCCAGTAAGGGTGGGGGCAGTGTTTCCAATCAGCCCCAGCATTTT. As protein: CASKGGGSVSNQPQHF.

There are many counts of this clonotype. The V and J genes are TRBV29-1 and TRBJ2-7, with a possible D match to TRBD2 (5 bases). Trimming cost V 4 bases and J 1 base, with 14 bases left between them. The CDR3 has 14 residues. From germline, CDR1 is SQVTM and CDR2 ANQGSEA. This CDR3 reads CSVGVGAMSYEQYF. The CDR3 coding sequence is TGCAGCGTTGGTGTGGGAGCGATGTCCTACGAGCAGTACTTC.

This clonotype was seen at least ten times. The chain couples TRBV7-9 to TRBJ2-7; 10 positions agree with TRBD1. The CDR3 length is 15 residues. CDR1 SEHNR and CDR2 FQNEAQ come from the germline V gene (reference sequence). Trimming took 4 bases from V and 5 from J; bases not matched to a gene: 8. The CDR3 sequence is CASSYSGTGEHEQYF. The CDR3, as DNA: TGTGCCAGCAGCTACTCCGGGACAGGGGAACACGAGCAGTACTTC. Supplemented by reference TRBV7-9 and TRBJ2-7, the full variable domain reads DTGVSQNPRHKITKRGQNVTFRCDPISEHNRLYWYRQTLGQGPEFLTYFQNEAQLEKSRLLSDRFSAERPKGSFSTLEIQRTEQGDSAMYLCASSYSGTGEHEQYFGPGTRLTVT.

The chain couples TRBV20-1 to TRBJ1-2, with D unclear. Deletions cut 5 bases from V and 1 base from J, with 8 bases between. Germline V gene sequence: CDR1 DFQATT, CDR2 SNEGSKA (reference sequence). This CDR3 spans 12 amino acids. This CDR3 is CSAPLLNYGYTF. The CDR3 region has the DNA TGCAGTGCTCCGCTACTTAACTATGGCTACACCTTC.